This T cell receptor (beta chain) was sequenced in a study of T cell responses to AZD1222 COVID-19 vaccine (dated by TCRdb to about 2021). Regarding the complete study: A total of 233 trial participants underwent TCR sequencing, of whom some 210 received two doses of AZD1222 and around 25 received two doses of the MenACWY control vaccine. Trial participants were enrolled into age subgroups of 18-55, 56-69 and 70-plus years, which contained about 150, 28 and 57 TCR-sequenced participants, respectively. General findings and caveats noted by the study authors: In the small 56-69-year group, the increase in depth fell short of significance, most likely because of low power. Reportedly, close to half of the unique spike-specific TCRs recognized epitopes lying outside the regions that are mutated in the B.1.351 and B.1.1.7 variants. Conclusions about previously exposed vaccinees were limited because only 6 or 7 AZD1222 recipients were SARS-CoV-2 seropositive at baseline. Participants were mostly white British, with more females than males. The authors suggested clonal diversity may have been underestimated. No day 14 peak-response samples were available, so repertoires were characterized only after the peak T cell response. CD4 TCRs associated with the vaccine covered the entire spike protein, and the dominant responses were in regions 160-218 and 743-854. After two AZD1222 doses, spike-specific TCR breadth and depth were significantly higher than at day 0 and than in MenACWY recipients.

CDR1 and CDR2 (LGHNA, YSLEER) derive from the germline V gene. Relative to germline, V is missing 0 bases and J is missing 5 bases, with 6 bases of the junction outside any gene match. The CDR3 numbers 16 residues from cysteine through phenylalanine. Kept here is only the CDR3 DNA, which spans 48 bases and is read in frame from base 1. Comment on this clone: Its antigen is still unknown. No base quality information exists; no much larger clone differs at one position.

The CDR3 regions of human TCRbeta chains were subjected to immunosequencing. As for the original processing: Repertoire TCRs were matched against a reference library of SARS-CoV-2-specific TCRs generated with the MIRA antigen-specificity platform. Breadth meant the fraction of unique TCRs that were SARS-CoV-2-associated, whereas depth meant the fraction of total T cells that were SARS-CoV-2-associated. Using the MIRA data, each spike-specific TCR was assigned both to the spike region to which the TCR was reactive and to a CD4 or CD8 class. Log10-transformed breadth and depth values were compared by one-way ANOVA with Sidak's multiple comparisons tests. The immuneACCESS repertoire file appears here via TCRdb, limited to in-frame rearrangements. These files lack a portion of the clones; in checked studies, under half of the deficit traces to unresolved V genes, and the cause of the others is not known. That table supplies the V and J calls and clone size; D and trimming were determined from the DNA. This sample holds about 150,000 clones; about 89% were observed only once. The top ten clonotypes cover 7.5% of the sample.

This sample's time point label indicates: about 28 days (+/-7) after the second vaccine dose. The sample's treatment or condition label, in plain terms: meningococcal conjugate vaccine given as trial control. Samples from vaccinated people were obtained from the UK trials COV001 and COV002, which included a single-blind randomized controlled phase 2/3 trial of AZD1222 (ChAdOx1 nCoV-19) in healthy adults. For TCRbeta chain sequencing, PBMC samples were collected from trial participants at day 0 and at day 28 after the second dose. The receptor's source is an adult who received the MenACWY meningococcal vaccine as a control. The sample here was peripheral blood, taken 28 days after the second dose of the MenACWY control vaccine. Recombination linked TRBV4-3 to TRBJ2-3, and TRBD2 matches 9 of the central bases. In nucleotide form, the sequence is TGCGCCAGCAGCCAAGAGGGCGGGGGGGCGAGAGATACGCAGTATTTT. Its translation is CASSQEGGGARDTQYF.